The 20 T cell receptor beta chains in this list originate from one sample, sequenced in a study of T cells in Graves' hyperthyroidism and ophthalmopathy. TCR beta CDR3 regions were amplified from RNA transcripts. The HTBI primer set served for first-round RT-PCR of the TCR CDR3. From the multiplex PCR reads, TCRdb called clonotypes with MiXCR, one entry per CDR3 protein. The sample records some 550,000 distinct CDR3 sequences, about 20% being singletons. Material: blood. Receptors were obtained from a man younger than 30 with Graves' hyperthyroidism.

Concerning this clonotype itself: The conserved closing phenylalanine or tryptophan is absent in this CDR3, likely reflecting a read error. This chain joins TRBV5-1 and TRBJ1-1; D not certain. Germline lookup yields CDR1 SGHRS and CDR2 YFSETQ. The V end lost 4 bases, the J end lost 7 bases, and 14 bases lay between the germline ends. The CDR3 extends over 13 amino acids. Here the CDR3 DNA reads TGCGCCAGCAGCCTGGAGACGGGTCTTGAAGCTTTCTCT. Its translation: CASSLETGLEAFS.

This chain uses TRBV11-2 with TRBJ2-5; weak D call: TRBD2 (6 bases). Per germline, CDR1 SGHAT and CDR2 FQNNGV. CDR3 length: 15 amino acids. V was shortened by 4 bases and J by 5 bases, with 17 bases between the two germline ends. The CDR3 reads CASSSTRLGGETQYF. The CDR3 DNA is TGTGCCAGCAGCTCTACCCGACTAGGAGGGGAGACCCAGTACTTC.

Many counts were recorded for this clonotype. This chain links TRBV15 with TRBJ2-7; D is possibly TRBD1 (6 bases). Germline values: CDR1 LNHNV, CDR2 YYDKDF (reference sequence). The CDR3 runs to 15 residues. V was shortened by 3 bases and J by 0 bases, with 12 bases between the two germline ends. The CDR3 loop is CATSRGRDTSYEQYF. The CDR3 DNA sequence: TGTGCCACCAGCAGGGGCCGGGACACCTCCTACGAGCAGTACTTC.

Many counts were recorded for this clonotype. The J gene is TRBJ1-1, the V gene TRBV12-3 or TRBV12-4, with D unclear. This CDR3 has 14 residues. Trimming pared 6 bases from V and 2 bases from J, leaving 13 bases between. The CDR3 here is CASSPLLGNTEAFF. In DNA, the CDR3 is TGTGCCAGCAGCCCACTTTTGGGCAACACTGAAGCTTTCTTT.

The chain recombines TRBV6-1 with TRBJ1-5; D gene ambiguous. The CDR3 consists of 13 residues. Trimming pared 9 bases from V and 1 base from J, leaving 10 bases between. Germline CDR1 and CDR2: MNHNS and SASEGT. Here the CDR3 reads CASLDGSNQPQHF. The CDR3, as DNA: TGTGCCAGTTTGGACGGGAGCAATCAGCCCCAGCATTTT.

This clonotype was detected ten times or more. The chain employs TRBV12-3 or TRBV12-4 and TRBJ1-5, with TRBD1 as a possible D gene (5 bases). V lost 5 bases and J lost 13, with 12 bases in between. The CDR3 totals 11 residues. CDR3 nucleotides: TGTGCCAGCAGTCGAGGCAGGGTGCAGCATTTT. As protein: CASSRGRVQHF.

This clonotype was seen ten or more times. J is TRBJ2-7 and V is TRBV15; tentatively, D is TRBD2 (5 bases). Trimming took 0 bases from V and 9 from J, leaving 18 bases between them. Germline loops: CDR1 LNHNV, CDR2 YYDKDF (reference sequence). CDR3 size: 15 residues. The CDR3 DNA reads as TGTGCCACCAGCAGAGATCTTAGCGAGGGAATAAGGCAGTACTTC. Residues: CATSRDLSEGIRQYF.

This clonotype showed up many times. In DNA, the CDR3 is TGTGCCAGCAGGCAGGGATTGGTTCAGCCCCAGCATTTT. As protein: CASRQGLVQPQHF. The chain couples TRBV28 to TRBJ1-5; possibly TRBD1 for D (5 bases). Per germline, CDR1 MDHEN and CDR2 SYDVKM. This CDR3 has 13 amino acids. Trimming stripped 6 bases from V and 6 bases from J, with 12 bases between.

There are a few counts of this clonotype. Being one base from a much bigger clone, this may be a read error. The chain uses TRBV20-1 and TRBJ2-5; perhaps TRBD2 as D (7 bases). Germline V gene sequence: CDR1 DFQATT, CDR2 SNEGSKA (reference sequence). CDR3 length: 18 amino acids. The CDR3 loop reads CSAFTFPSRGAPQETKYF. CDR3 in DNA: TGCAGTGCTTTCACCTTCCCATCACGGGGGGCTCCCCAAGAGACCAAGTACTTC.

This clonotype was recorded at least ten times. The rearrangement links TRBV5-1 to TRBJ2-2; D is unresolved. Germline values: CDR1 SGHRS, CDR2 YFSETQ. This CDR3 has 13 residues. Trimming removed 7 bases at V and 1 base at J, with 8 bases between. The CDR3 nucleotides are TGCGCCAGCTGGACGGAGAACACCGGGGAGCTGTTTTTT. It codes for CASWTENTGELFF.

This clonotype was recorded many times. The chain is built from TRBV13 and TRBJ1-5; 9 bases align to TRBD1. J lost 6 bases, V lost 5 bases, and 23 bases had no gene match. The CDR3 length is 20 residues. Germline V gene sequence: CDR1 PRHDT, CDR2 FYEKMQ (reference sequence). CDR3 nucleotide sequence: TGTGCCAGCAGCCCTTTGGCCTCCTTATCTCCGGGACAGGGCACTCAGCCCCAGCATTTT. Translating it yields CASSPLASLSPGQGTQPQHF.

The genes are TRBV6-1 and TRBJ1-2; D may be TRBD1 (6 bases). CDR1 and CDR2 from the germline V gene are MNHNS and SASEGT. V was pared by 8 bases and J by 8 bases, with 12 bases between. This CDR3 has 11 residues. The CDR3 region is CASGGAGGYTF. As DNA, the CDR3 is TGTGCCAGCGGGGGCGCAGGAGGCTACACCTTC.

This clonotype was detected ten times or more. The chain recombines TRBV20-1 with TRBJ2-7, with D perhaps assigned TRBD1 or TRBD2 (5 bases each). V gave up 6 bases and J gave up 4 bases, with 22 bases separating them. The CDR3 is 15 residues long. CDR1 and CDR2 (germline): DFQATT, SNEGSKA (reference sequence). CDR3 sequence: CSALIPGRGPYEQYF. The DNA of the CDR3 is TGCAGTGCCCTAATCCCGGGACGCGGACCTTACGAGCAGTACTTC.

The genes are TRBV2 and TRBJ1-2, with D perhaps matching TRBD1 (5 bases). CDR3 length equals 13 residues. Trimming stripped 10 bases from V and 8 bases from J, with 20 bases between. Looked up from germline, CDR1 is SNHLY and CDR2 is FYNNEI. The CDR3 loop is CATGQGVTIGYTF. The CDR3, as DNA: TGTGCCACGGGGCAAGGCGTCACTATCGGCTACACCTTC. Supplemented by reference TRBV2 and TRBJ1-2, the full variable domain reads EPEVTQTPSHQVTQMGQEVILRCVPISNHLYFYWYRQILGQKVEFLVSFYNNEISEKSEIFDDQFSVERPDGSNFTLKIRSTKLEDSAMYFCATGQGVTIGYTFGSGTRLTVV.

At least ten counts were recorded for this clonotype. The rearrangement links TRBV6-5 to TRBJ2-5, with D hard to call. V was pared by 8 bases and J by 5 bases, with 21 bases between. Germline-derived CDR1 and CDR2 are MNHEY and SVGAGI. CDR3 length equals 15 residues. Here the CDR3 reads CASYPNGAFQETQYF. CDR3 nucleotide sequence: TGTGCCAGCTACCCGAACGGAGCCTTCCAGGAGACCCAGTACTTC.

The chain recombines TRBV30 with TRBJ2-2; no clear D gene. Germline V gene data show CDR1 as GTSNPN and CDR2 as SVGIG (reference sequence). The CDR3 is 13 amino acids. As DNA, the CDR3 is TGTGCGACGGGTCGCTCTGGCACCGGGGAGCTGTTTTTT. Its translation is CATGRSGTGELFF.

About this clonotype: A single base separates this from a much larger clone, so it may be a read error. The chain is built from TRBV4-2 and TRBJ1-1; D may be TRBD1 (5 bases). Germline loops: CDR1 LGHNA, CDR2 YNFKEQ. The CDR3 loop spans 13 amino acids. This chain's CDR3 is CSSSQGVRMEAFF. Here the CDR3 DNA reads TGTTCCAGCAGCCAAGGGGTCAGGATGGAAGCTTTCTTT.

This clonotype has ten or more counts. The CDR3 DNA is TGTGCCAGCAGTGTGATCCGGGGCCTCTATGGCTACACCTTC. It encodes CASSVIRGLYGYTF. V gene TRBV6-1 combines with J gene TRBJ1-2; possibly TRBD1 for D (5 bases). This CDR3 is built from 14 residues. V gave up 4 bases and J gave up 4 bases, with 13 bases separating them. Germline values: CDR1 MNHNS, CDR2 SASEGT.

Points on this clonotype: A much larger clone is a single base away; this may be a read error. CDR3 loop: CASSLDRQGHSNQPQHF. The CDR3, as DNA: TGTGCCAGCAGCTTAGATAGACAGGGCCATAGCAATCAGCCCCAGCATTTT. The V gene is TRBV11-2, the J gene TRBJ1-5; 7 bases line up with TRBD1. CDR3 length equals 17 residues. V dropped 0 bases and J dropped 0; count of bases not matched to a gene: 5. Germline CDR1 SGHAT, CDR2 FQNNGV. The full variable domain, its missing parts supplied by reference TRBV11-2 and TRBJ1-5, is EAGVAQSPRYKIIEKRQSVAFWCNPISGHATLYWYQQILGQGPKLLIQFQNNGVVDDSQLPKDRFSAERLKGVDSTLKIQPAKLEDSAVYLCASSLDRQGHSNQPQHFGDGTRLSIL.

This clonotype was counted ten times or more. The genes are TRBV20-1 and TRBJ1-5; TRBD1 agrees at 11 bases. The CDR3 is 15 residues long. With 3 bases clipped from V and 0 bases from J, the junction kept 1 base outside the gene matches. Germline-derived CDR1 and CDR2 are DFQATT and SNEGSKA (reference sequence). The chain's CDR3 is CSARGTGGSNQPQHF. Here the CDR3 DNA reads TGCAGTGCTAGGGGGACAGGGGGTAGCAATCAGCCCCAGCATTTT.